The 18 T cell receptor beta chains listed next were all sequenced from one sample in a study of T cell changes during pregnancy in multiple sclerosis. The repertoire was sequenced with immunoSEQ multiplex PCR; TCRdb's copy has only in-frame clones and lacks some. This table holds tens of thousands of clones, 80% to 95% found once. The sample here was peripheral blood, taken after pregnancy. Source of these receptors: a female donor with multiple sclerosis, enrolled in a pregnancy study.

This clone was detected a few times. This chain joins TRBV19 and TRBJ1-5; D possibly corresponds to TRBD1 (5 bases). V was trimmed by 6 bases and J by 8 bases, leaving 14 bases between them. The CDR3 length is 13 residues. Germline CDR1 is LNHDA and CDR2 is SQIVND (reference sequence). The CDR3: CASSPRESKPQHF. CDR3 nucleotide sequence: TGTGCCAGTAGCCCCAGGGAAAGCAAGCCCCAGCATTTT.

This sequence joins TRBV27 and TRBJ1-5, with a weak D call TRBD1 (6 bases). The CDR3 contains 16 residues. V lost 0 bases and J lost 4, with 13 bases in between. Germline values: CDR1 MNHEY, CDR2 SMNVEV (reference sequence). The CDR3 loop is CASSLSGGRRNQPQHF. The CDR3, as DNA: TGTGCCAGCAGTTTATCGGGGGGGCGACGGAATCAGCCCCAGCATTTT.

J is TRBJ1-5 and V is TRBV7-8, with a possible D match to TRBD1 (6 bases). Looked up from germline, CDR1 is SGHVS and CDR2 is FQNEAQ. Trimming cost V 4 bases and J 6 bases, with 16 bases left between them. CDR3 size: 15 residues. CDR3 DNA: TGTGCCAGCAGCTCGACAGGCACTGGGACTCAGCCCCAGCATTTT. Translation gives CASSSTGTGTQPQHF.

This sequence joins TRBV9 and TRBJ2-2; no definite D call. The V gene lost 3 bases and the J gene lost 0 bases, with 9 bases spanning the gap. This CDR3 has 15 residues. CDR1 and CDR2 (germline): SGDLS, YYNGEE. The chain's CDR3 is CASSAHTTNTGELFF. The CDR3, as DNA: TGTGCCAGCAGCGCCCACACCACGAACACCGGGGAGCTGTTTTTT. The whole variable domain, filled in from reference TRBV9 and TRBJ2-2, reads DSGVTQTPKHLITATGQRVTLRCSPRSGDLSVYWYQQSLDQGLQFLIQYYNGEERAKGNILERFSAQQFPDLHSELNLSSLELGDSALYFCASSAHTTNTGELFFGEGSRLTVL.

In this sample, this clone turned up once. The CDR3 DNA reads as TGCGCCAGCAGCCAAGATTTTGTCTCTAGCTATGGCTACACCTTC. Its translation is CASSQDFVSSYGYTF. V gene TRBV4-3 combines with J gene TRBJ1-2; unclear D gene. Trimming stripped 0 bases from V and 4 bases from J, with 12 bases between. The CDR3 extends over 15 amino acids. The germline V gene encodes CDR1 LGHNA and CDR2 YSLEER.

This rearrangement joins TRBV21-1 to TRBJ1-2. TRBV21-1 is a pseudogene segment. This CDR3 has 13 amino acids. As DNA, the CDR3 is TGTGCCAGCACCGGGCGACGGGAGTATGGCTACACCTTC. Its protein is CASTGRREYGYTF.

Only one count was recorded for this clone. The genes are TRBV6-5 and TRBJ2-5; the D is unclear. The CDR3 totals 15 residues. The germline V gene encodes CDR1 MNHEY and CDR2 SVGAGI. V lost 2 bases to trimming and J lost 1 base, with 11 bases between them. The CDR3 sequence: CASSYTTVPQETQYF. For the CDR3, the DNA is TGTGCCAGCAGTTACACCACAGTACCCCAAGAGACCCAGTACTTC.

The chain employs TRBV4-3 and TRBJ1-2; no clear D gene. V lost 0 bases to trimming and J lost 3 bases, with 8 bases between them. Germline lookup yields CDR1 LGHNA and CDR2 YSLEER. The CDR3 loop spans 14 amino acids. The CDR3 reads CASSQDRTYYGYTF. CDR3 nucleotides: TGCGCCAGCAGCCAAGACCGAACATACTATGGCTACACCTTC.

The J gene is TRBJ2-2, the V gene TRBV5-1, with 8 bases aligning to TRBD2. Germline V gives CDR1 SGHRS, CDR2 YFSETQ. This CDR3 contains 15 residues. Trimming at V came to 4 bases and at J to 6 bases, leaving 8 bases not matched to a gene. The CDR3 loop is CASSPRGGEAGELFF. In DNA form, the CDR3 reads TGCGCCAGCAGCCCACGGGGGGGAGAAGCCGGGGAGCTGTTTTTT.

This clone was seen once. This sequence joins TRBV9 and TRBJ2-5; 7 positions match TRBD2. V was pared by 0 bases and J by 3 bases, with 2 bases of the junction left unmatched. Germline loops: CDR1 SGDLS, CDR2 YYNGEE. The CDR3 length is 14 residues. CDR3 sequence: CASSVAGGKETQYF. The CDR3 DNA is TGTGCCAGCAGCGTAGCGGGGGGAAAAGAGACCCAGTACTTC.

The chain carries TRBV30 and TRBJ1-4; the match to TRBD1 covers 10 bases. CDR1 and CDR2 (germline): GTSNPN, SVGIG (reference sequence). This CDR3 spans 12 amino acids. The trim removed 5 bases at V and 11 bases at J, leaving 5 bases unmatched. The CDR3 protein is CAWLGTGAKLFF. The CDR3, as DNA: TGTGCCTGGCTCGGGACAGGGGCTAAACTGTTTTTT.

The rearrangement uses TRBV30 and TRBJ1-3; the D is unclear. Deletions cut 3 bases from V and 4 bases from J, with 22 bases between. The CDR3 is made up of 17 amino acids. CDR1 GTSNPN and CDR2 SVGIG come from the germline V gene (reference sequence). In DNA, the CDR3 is TGTGCCTGGAGCTTTTCATATAGTCCCGAGTGGGGAAACACCATATATTTT. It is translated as CAWSFSYSPEWGNTIYF.

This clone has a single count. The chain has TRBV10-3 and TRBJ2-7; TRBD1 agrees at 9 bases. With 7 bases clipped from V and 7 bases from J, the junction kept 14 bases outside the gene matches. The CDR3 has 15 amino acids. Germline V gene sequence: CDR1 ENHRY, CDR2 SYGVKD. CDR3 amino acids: CAITDSGTGYGEQYF. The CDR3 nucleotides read TGTGCCATCACTGATTCCGGGACAGGGTATGGTGAGCAGTACTTC.

CDR3 coding DNA: TGTGCCAGCGGGGGGACTAGGGCCGTGGGAGAGCAGTACTTC. Its translation: CASGGTRAVGEQYF. The gene calls are TRBV7-6 and TRBJ2-7, with 8 bases lining up with TRBD2. V shed 8 bases and J 7 bases; nucleotides not matched to a gene: 13. The CDR3 runs 14 residues. Germline CDR1 and CDR2: SGHVS and FNYEAQ.

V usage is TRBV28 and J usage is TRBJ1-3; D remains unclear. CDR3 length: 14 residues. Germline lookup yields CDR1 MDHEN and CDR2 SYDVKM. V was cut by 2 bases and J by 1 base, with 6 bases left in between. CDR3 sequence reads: CASSLTGSGNTIYF. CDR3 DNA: TGTGCCAGCAGTTTAACGGGTTCTGGAAACACCATATATTTT.

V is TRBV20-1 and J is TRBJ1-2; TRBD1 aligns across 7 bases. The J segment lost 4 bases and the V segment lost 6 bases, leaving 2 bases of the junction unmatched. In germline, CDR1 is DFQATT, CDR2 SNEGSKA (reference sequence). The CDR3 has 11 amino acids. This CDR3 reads CSATGIYGYTF. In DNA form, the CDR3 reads TGCAGTGCGACAGGGATCTATGGCTACACCTTC.

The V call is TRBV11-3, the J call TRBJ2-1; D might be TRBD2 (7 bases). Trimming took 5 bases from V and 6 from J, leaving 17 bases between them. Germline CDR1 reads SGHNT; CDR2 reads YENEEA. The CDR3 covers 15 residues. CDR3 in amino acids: CASSDKGGGLNEQFF. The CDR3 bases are TGTGCCAGCAGCGACAAGGGGGGGGGCCTCAATGAGCAGTTCTTC.

In DNA form, the CDR3 reads TGTGCCTGGGCGGGACAGGGGACACCCCTCCACTTT. It yields the protein CAWAGQGTPLHF. V gene TRBV30 combines with J gene TRBJ1-6, with 10 bases that match TRBD1. Germline CDR1 GTSNPN, CDR2 SVGIG (reference sequence). J was trimmed by 11 bases and V by 5 bases; bases with no gene match: 3. The CDR3 covers 12 residues.